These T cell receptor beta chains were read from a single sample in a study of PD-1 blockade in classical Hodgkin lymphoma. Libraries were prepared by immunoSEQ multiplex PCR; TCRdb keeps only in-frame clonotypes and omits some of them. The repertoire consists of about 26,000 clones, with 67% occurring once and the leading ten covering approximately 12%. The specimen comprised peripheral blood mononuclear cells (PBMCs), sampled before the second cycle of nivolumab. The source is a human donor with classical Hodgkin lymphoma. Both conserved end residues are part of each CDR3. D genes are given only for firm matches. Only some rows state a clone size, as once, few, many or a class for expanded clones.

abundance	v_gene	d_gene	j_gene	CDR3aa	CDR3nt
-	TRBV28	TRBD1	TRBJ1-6	CASSFEDRDSSPLHF	TGTGCCAGCAGTTTCGAAGACAGGGATTCTTCACCCCTCCACTTT
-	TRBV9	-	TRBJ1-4	CASSVDAGGPNEKLFF	TGTGCCAGCAGCGTAGATGCCGGGGGGCCTAATGAAAAACTGTTTTTT
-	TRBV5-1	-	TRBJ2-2	CASGGKANTGELFF	TGCGCCAGCGGCGGAAAAGCGAACACCGGGGAGCTGTTTTTT
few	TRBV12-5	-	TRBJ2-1	CASGLSPSGPLSYEQFF	TGTGCTAGTGGTTTGAGCCCCTCGGGACCCTTGAGCTATGAGCAGTTCTTC
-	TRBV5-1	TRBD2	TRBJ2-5	CASSWGTSGRASQETQYF	TGCGCCAGCAGCTGGGGGACTAGCGGGAGGGCCTCCCAAGAGACCCAGTACTTC
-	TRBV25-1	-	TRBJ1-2	CASSGPSRGTYGYTF	TGTGCCAGCAGTGGCCCAAGTCGGGGGACCTATGGCTACACCTTC
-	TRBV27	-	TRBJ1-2	CASSLYRSHGYTF	TGTGCCAGCAGTTTATACAGGTCCCATGGCTACACCTTC
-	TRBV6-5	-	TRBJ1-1	CASSYSSGRVNTEAFF	TGTGCCAGCAGTTACTCGAGCGGGAGGGTGAACACTGAAGCTTTCTTT
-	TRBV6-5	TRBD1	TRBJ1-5	CASSYDRGGQRPQHF	TGTGCCAGCAGTTACGACAGGGGAGGGCAGCGTCCCCAGCATTTT
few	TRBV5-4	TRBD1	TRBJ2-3	CASSPGTGGTDTQYF	TGTGCCAGCAGCCCAGGGACAGGAGGAACAGATACGCAGTATTTT
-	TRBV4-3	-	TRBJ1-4	CASSQGQGGEKLFF	TGCGCCAGCAGCCAAGGCCAGGGCGGTGAAAAACTGTTTTTT
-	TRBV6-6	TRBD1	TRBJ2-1	CAALRTGGGYNEQFF	TGTGCCGCGCTTCGGACAGGGGGGGGGTACAATGAGCAGTTCTTC
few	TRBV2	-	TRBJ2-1	CASISSQGRNEQFF	TGTGCCAGCATATCTAGCCAGGGCCGTAATGAGCAGTTCTTC
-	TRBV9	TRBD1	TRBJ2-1	CASSVVGQGQFF	TGTGCCAGCAGCGTAGTGGGACAGGGTCAGTTCTTC
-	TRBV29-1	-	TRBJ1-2	CSVVGGAEHYGYTF	TGCAGCGTTGTGGGGGGCGCTGAGCACTATGGCTACACCTTC
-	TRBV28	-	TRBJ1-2	CASSSTGLGYGYTF	TGTGCCAGCAGTTCAACAGGGTTGGGCTATGGCTACACCTTC
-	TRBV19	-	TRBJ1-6	CASSIGLLRSPLHF	TGTGCCAGTAGTATCGGGCTACTTCGATCACCCCTCCACTTT
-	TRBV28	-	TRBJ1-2	CASSPPPNYGYTF	TGTGCCAGCAGTCCACCACCGAACTATGGCTACACCTTC
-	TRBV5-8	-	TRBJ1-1	CASSQITGIMNTEAFF	TGTGCCAGCAGCCAGATCACCGGGATAATGAACACTGAAGCTTTCTTT
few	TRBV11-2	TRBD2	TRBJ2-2	CASSPRGGTGELFF	TGTGCCAGCAGCCCCCGGGGAGGGACCGGGGAGCTGTTTTTT
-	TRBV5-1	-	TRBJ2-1	CASSIQGSSNNEQFF	TGCGCCAGCAGCATACAGGGAAGTTCTAACAATGAGCAGTTCTTC
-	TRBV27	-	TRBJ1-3	CASSLQGLGNTIYF	TGTGCCAGCAGTTTACAGGGGTTAGGAAACACCATATATTTT
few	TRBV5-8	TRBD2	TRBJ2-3	CASSLWEGSGTDTQYF	TGTGCCAGCAGCTTGTGGGAGGGTTCGGGCACAGATACGCAGTATTTT
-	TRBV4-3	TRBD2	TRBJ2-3	CASSPDPSGGADTQYF	TGCGCCAGCAGCCCCGACCCTAGCGGGGGGGCTGATACGCAGTATTTT
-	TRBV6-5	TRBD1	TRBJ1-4	CASSYSTGREEKLFF	TGTGCCAGCAGTTACTCGACAGGGAGGGAAGAAAAACTGTTTTTT
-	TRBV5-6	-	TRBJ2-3	CASSLGGHDTDTQYF	TGTGCCAGCAGCTTGGGGGGACACGACACAGATACGCAGTATTTT
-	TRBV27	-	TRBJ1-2	CASSGPGRGLYGYTF	TGTGCCAGCAGTGGCCCGGGACGGGGGCTCTATGGCTACACCTTC
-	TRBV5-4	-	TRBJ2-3	CASSSQLIGTQYF	TGTGCCAGCAGCTCACAACTAATCGGCACGCAGTATTTT
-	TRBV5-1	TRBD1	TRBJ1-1	CASREGTGAEAFF	TGCGCCAGCAGGGAAGGGACAGGGGCTGAAGCTTTCTTT
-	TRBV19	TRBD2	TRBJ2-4	CASRLELAAKNIQYF	TGTGCCAGTAGGTTGGAACTAGCGGCCAAAAACATTCAGTACTTC
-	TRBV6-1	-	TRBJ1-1	CASSEVGGGVTEAFF	TGTGCCAGCAGTGAAGTAGGTGGAGGAGTTACTGAAGCTTTCTTT
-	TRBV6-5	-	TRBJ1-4	CASSYSGTLNEKLFF	TGTGCCAGCAGTTACTCCGGTACACTTAATGAAAAACTGTTTTTT
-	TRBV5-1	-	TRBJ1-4	CASSLGGPGEKLFF	TGCGCCAGCAGCCTTGGAGGCCCGGGGGAAAAACTGTTTTTT
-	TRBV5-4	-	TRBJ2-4	CASSLGVAKNIQYF	TGTGCCAGCAGCTTAGGGGTTGCCAAAAACATTCAGTACTTC
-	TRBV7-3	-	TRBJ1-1	CASSSTGRAFF	TGTGCCAGCAGCTCAACAGGACGAGCTTTCTTT
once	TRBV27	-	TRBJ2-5	CASSARGPLATTKETQYF	TGTGCCAGCAGTGCCCGTGGACCCCTTGCTACCACCAAAGAGACCCAGTACTTC
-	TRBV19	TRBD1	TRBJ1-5	CASSIGTGGRRGHQPQHF	TGTGCCAGTAGTATAGGGACAGGGGGCCGGAGGGGTCATCAGCCCCAGCATTTT
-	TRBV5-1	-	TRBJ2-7	CASSLEGLGRASSYEQYF	TGCGCCAGCAGCTTGGAGGGCCTGGGCAGGGCGAGCTCCTACGAGCAGTACTTC
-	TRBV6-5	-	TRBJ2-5	CASSGGGTQYF	TGTGCCAGCAGTGGGGGCGGGACCCAGTACTTC
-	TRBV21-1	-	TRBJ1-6	CASSKIQGEDAKKHRDNSPLHF	TGTGCCAGCAGCAAAATCCAGGGTGAGGACGCGAAAAAACACCGCGATAATTCACCCCTCCACTTT
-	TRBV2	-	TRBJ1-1	CASSYDRTRDTEAFF	TGTGCCAGCAGTTATGACAGGACCAGGGACACTGAAGCTTTCTTT
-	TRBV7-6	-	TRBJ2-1	CASSLEGPTYNEQFF	TGTGCCAGCAGCTTAGAGGGGCCAACCTACAATGAGCAGTTCTTC
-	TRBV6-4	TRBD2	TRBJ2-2	CASSATSGSRTGELFF	TGTGCCAGCAGTGCAACTAGCGGGAGTCGCACCGGGGAGCTGTTTTTT
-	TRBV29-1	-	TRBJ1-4	CSVGSRREKLFF	TGCAGCGTTGGATCGAGGCGTGAAAAACTGTTTTTT
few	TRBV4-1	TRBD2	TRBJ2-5	CASSRAGAGQETQYF	TGCGCCAGCAGCCGAGCGGGAGCAGGGCAAGAGACCCAGTACTTC
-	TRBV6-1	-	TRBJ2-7	CASSEVPGIPGEQYF	TGTGCCAGCAGTGAAGTTCCAGGTATTCCCGGGGAGCAGTACTTC